The 16 T cell receptor beta chains presented below share a single source sample, sequenced in a study of blood T cell repertoires in COVID-19. Sequencing was performed with immunoSEQ multiplex PCR; in TCRdb, only in-frame clones are kept and a portion is missing. This table holds 150,000 to 200,000 clones, approximately 80% found once. Sample: peripheral blood. The source is a human donor in a cohort sampled during active COVID-19.

DNA of the CDR3: TGCGCCAGCAGCTGGGGGACAGCCTCCTACGAGCAGTACTTC. Its translation is CASSWGTASYEQYF. The gene calls are TRBV5-1 and TRBJ2-7; 7 nucleotides line up with TRBD1. This CDR3 is 14 amino acids long. Germline V gene sequence: CDR1 SGHRS, CDR2 YFSETQ. The junction had 3 bases not matched to a gene; V was cut back by 3 bases and J by 0 bases.

The genes are TRBV11-3 and TRBJ2-7; no clear D. The CDR3 has 14 residues. Deletions cut 0 bases from V and 1 base from J, with 7 bases between. Germline lookup yields CDR1 SGHNT and CDR2 YENEEA. CDR3 DNA: TGTGCCAGCAGCTTAGACGTCAGGTCCTACGAGCAGTACTTC. It translates to CASSLDVRSYEQYF.

The gene calls are TRBV27 and TRBJ2-7; 8 bases align to TRBD1. Germline V lookup: CDR1 MNHEY, CDR2 SMNVEV (reference sequence). After removal of 8 bases from V and 3 bases from J, the junction contained 6 bases not matched to a gene. The CDR3 length is 13 residues. In DNA form, the CDR3 reads TGTGCCAGCCGACAGGGGTCCAGCTACGAGCAGTACTTC. Translated, it gives CASRQGSSYEQYF.

The rearrangement joins TRBV24-1 to TRBJ2-7; tentatively, D is TRBD2 (6 bases). The CDR3 runs 13 residues. Germline-derived CDR1 and CDR2 are KGHDR and SFDVKD. With 4 bases removed from V and 2 bases from J, the gap between germline ends came to 8 bases. DNA for the CDR3: TGTGCCACCAGTGACGGGGGAACCTACGAGCAGTACTTC. Residues: CATSDGGTYEQYF.

This clone was seen more than once but under ten times. J is TRBJ1-1 and V is TRBV19; D ambiguous. The CDR3 totals 15 residues. Germline CDR1 LNHDA, CDR2 SQIVND (reference sequence). V dropped 4 bases and J dropped 1 base, with 13 bases sitting between them. The CDR3 here is CASSKRTASNTEAFF. The DNA of the CDR3 is TGTGCCAGTAGTAAACGAACAGCCTCGAACACTGAAGCTTTCTTT. The complete variable domain, with remaining parts taken from reference TRBV19 and TRBJ1-1, reads DGGITQSPKYLFRKEGQNVTLSCEQNLNHDAMYWYRQDPGQGLRLIYYSQIVNDFQKGDIAEGYSVSREKKESFPLTVTSAQKNPTAFYLCASSKRTASNTEAFFGQGTRLTVV.

The V and J genes are TRBV7-3 and TRBJ1-6; TRBD1 matches at 10 bases. Losses at the gene ends were 2 bases for V and 9 bases for J; bases not matched to a gene: 4. Germline-derived CDR1 and CDR2 are SGHTA and FQGTGA. The CDR3 is 15 residues long. CDR3 residues: CASSLGGTGASPLHF. CDR3 coding DNA: TGTGCCAGCAGCTTAGGGGGGACAGGGGCTTCACCCCTCCACTTT.

V is TRBV5-1 and J is TRBJ2-3; possible D gene TRBD1, 6 bases. From germline, CDR1 is SGHRS and CDR2 YFSETQ. V lost 4 bases and J lost 2, with 11 bases in between. The CDR3 sequence is 14 residues long. Written as DNA, the CDR3 is TGCGCCAGCAGCGCGACAGGAACCACAGATACGCAGTATTTT. Its protein product is CASSATGTTDTQYF.

A single count supports this clone. V is TRBV6-5 and J is TRBJ1-2; a possible D gene is TRBD1 (6 bases). Germline lookup yields CDR1 MNHEY and CDR2 SVGAGI. This CDR3 has 15 residues. With 0 bases removed from V and 3 bases from J, the gap between germline ends came to 11 bases. This CDR3 is CASSYSRGGHYGYTF. The CDR3 nucleotides are TGTGCCAGCAGTTACTCCCGGGGGGGCCACTATGGCTACACCTTC.

The chain has TRBV6-2 or TRBV6-3 and TRBJ2-1; 9 nucleotides match TRBD2. V gave up 5 bases and J gave up 3 bases; unmatched junction bases: 11. The CDR3 spans 17 residues. CDR1 MNHEY and CDR2 SVGEGT come from the germline V gene. The CDR3 region has the DNA TGTGCCAGCAGTCCACTCCCGACTAGCGGATACTACAATGAGCAGTTCTTC. This codes for CASSPLPTSGYYNEQFF.

The chain employs TRBV18 and TRBJ1-4, with TRBD1 matching over 8 bases. The germline CDR1 and CDR2 sequences are KGHSH and LQKENI. Germline trimming cut 2 bases from V and 8 bases from J; bases unmatched to any gene: 4. The CDR3 contains 14 residues. DNA of the CDR3: TGTGCCAGCTCACCATTCACAGGGGGGGAAAAACTGTTTTTT. Its protein is CASSPFTGGEKLFF.

The V gene is TRBV27, the J gene TRBJ2-7; D unresolved. Trimming removed 4 bases at V and 0 bases at J, with 10 bases between. The CDR3 covers 14 residues. Germline values: CDR1 MNHEY, CDR2 SMNVEV (reference sequence). The CDR3 sequence: CASSSQFFSYEQYF. Here the CDR3 DNA reads TGTGCCAGCAGTTCCCAATTTTTCTCCTACGAGCAGTACTTC.

The chain joins TRBV18 to TRBJ1-6; possible D gene TRBD1, 6 bases. CDR1 is KGHSH and CDR2 is LQKENI in the germline V gene. Trimming took off 3 bases at V and 9 bases at J, with 15 bases between the two ends. The CDR3 spans 15 residues. The CDR3 region has the DNA TGTGCCAGCTCACCTGCGGGGGGCGGAGGTTCACCCCTCCACTTT. The encoded protein is CASSPAGGGGSPLHF.

V and J are TRBV2 and TRBJ1-2; D unresolved. Between the trimmed V and J ends, which lost 4 bases and 2 bases, there was a span of 8 bases. CDR1 is SNHLY, CDR2 FYNNEI, per germline. The CDR3 consists of 13 residues. CDR3 sequence (DNA): TGTGCCAGCAGTGCCGCGGAAAACTATGGCTACACCTTC. Translated: CASSAAENYGYTF.

CDR3 DNA: TGTGCCAGCAGCCCCGCGGGAGGGTTAGGCGAGCAGTACTTC. Protein sequence: CASSPAGGLGEQYF. The chain employs TRBV7-2 and TRBJ2-7, with 9 positions matching TRBD2. From germline, CDR1 is SGHTA and CDR2 FQGNSA. Trimming took 5 bases from V and 6 from J; bases not matched to a gene: 8. There are 14 residues in the CDR3.

This clone was detected many times. The rearrangement joins TRBV9 to TRBJ1-6; TRBD1 matches at 7 bases. Germline CDR1 is SGDLS and CDR2 is YYNGEE. The CDR3 totals 15 residues. Losses at the gene ends were 4 bases for V and 9 bases for J; bases not matched to a gene: 10. As DNA, the CDR3 is TGTGCCAGCAGCCCCCGACAGGGAGGAAGTTCACCCCTCCACTTT. This codes for CASSPRQGGSSPLHF.

The chain combines TRBV9 with TRBJ1-2; D might be TRBD1 (6 bases). Germline CDR1 is SGDLS and CDR2 is YYNGEE. Trimming stripped 0 bases from V and 4 bases from J, with 10 bases between. The CDR3 spans 14 residues. DNA for the CDR3: TGTGCCAGCAGCGTAGACAGGGACCCCTATGGCTACACCTTC. Residues: CASSVDRDPYGYTF.